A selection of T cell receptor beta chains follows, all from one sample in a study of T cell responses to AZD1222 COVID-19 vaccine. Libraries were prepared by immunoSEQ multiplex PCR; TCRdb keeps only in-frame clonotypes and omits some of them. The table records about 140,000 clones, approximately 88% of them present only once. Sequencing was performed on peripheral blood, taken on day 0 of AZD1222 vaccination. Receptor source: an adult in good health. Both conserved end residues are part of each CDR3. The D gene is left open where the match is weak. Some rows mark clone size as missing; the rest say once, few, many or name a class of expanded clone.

CASSLAQGTLYEQYF,TGTGCCAGCAGCTTAGCCCAGGGGACCCTGTACGAGCAGTACTTC,-,TRBJ2-7,-,TRBV7-9
CASSNGRSNEQFF,TGTGCCAGCAGCAACGGGAGGAGCAATGAGCAGTTCTTC,-,TRBJ2-1,TRBD2,TRBV3-1/TRBV3-2
CASRQDRGTDTQYF,TGCGCCTCCCGGCAGGACAGGGGCACAGATACGCAGTATTTT,-,TRBJ2-3,TRBD1,TRBV5-1
CASSRTDAISGELFF,TGCGCCAGCAGCCGAACGGACGCCATTTCCGGGGAGCTGTTTTTT,-,TRBJ2-2,-,TRBV4-3
CASSLVVQGAAFF,TGTGCCAGCAGTTTAGTGGTACAGGGGGCGGCTTTCTTT,-,TRBJ1-1,TRBD1,TRBV12-3/TRBV12-4
CASSASLGVNSPLHF,TGTGCCAGCAGCGCCTCACTGGGGGTCAATTCACCCCTCCACTTT,-,TRBJ1-6,-,TRBV9
CASSQGGGSGNTIYF,TGCGCCAGCAGCCAGGGCGGCGGCTCTGGAAACACCATATATTTT,-,TRBJ1-3,-,TRBV4-3
CASSLRDSVQYF,TGTGCCAGCAGTTTAAGGGACAGCGTCCAGTACTTC,-,TRBJ2-4,TRBD1,TRBV28
CASLGTARGYEQYF,TGTGCCAGCCTCGGAACCGCGAGGGGTTACGAGCAGTACTTC,-,TRBJ2-7,-,TRBV28
CASSSTSGPYEQYF,TGTGCCAGCAGCTCAACTAGCGGTCCCTACGAGCAGTACTTC,once,TRBJ2-7,TRBD2,TRBV7-9
CASSYHEQYF,TGTGCCAGCAGTTATCACGAGCAGTACTTC,few,TRBJ2-7,-,TRBV6-2/TRBV6-3
CASSPGQGPTEGPQHF,TGTGCCAGCAGCCCGGGACAGGGCCCCACAGAGGGGCCCCAGCATTTT,-,TRBJ1-5,TRBD1,TRBV7-2
CASSQDGVGSTYEQYF,TGTGCCAGCAGCCAAGATGGGGTCGGGAGCACGTACGAGCAGTACTTC,-,TRBJ2-7,-,TRBV3-1/TRBV3-2
CASSQDFYTMNTEAFF,TGCGCCAGCAGCCAAGATTTCTACACCATGAACACTGAAGCTTTCTTT,-,TRBJ1-1,-,TRBV4-3
CASSVGLRVPYEQYF,TGTGCCAGCAGCGTCGGTCTACGGGTACCCTACGAGCAGTACTTC,-,TRBJ2-7,-,TRBV9
CASSSTGQIYNEQFF,TGTGCCAGCAGCTCAACGGGACAGATCTACAATGAGCAGTTCTTC,once,TRBJ2-1,TRBD1,TRBV11-1
CATLGTVTYGYTF,TGTGCCACCCTGGGGACAGTTACCTATGGCTACACCTTC,-,TRBJ1-2,TRBD1,TRBV2
CSVEEGVGTEQFF,TGCAGCGTTGAGGAAGGAGTGGGGACTGAGCAGTTCTTC,-,TRBJ2-1,-,TRBV29-1
CASSARDSNQPQHF,TGTGCCAGCAGTGCCCGGGACAGCAATCAGCCCCAGCATTTT,-,TRBJ1-5,-,TRBV6-2/TRBV6-3
CASSYSREELFF,TGTGCCAGCAGTTACAGCCGGGAGGAGCTGTTTTTT,-,TRBJ2-2,-,TRBV6-6
CASSSGGSGRQNIQYF,TGTGCCAGCAGCTCCGGGGGTAGCGGGAGGCAAAACATTCAGTACTTC,-,TRBJ2-4,TRBD2,TRBV7-9
CASSEAYQQPLYGYTF,TGTGCCAGCAGTGAAGCGTATCAGCAACCCCTCTATGGCTACACCTTC,once,TRBJ1-2,-,TRBV6-1
CASSITRGISSYNEQFF,TGTGCCAGTAGTATTACCAGGGGCATTAGCTCCTACAATGAGCAGTTCTTC,-,TRBJ2-1,-,TRBV19
CASSPTSGGSLFYEQYF,TGTGCCAGCAGCCCGACTAGCGGGGGATCTTTATTCTACGAGCAGTACTTC,-,TRBJ2-7,TRBD2,TRBV9
CASSPDPGQETQYF,TGTGCCAGCTCACCGGATCCGGGACAAGAGACCCAGTACTTC,few,TRBJ2-5,-,TRBV18
CASSLALGEGHEQFF,TGTGCCAGCAGCTTAGCGCTAGGGGAGGGCCATGAGCAGTTCTTC,-,TRBJ2-1,TRBD2,TRBV7-9
CASSPGQNYGYTF,TGTGCCAGCAGCCCCGGACAGAACTATGGCTACACCTTC,-,TRBJ1-2,-,TRBV5-6
CASSYAKTGASSPLHF,TGTGCCAGCAGTTACGCGAAGACAGGGGCAAGTTCACCCCTCCACTTT,-,TRBJ1-6,TRBD1,TRBV6-5
CASSPHPTSGGTTDTQYF,TGTGCCAGCAGCCCACACCCCACTAGCGGGGGGACGACAGATACGCAGTATTTT,once,TRBJ2-3,TRBD2,TRBV9
CASSKAEHRYEQYF,TGTGCCAGCAGCAAAGCAGAACACCGCTACGAGCAGTACTTC,few,TRBJ2-7,-,TRBV21-1
CATSRVQGIYNEQFF,TGTGCCACCAGCAGAGTACAGGGAATCTACAATGAGCAGTTCTTC,-,TRBJ2-1,-,TRBV15
CSVEAGGNEQFF,TGCAGCGTAGAAGCGGGTGGGAATGAGCAGTTCTTC,-,TRBJ2-1,-,TRBV29-1
CASSPSSYNEQFF,TGCGCCAGCAGCCCGTCCTCCTACAATGAGCAGTTCTTC,-,TRBJ2-1,-,TRBV5-1
CASSIRNQPQHF,TGTGCCAGCAGTATCCGCAATCAGCCCCAGCATTTT,-,TRBJ1-5,-,TRBV2
CASSPWENEKLFF,TGTGCCAGCAGTCCCTGGGAGAATGAAAAACTGTTTTTT,once,TRBJ1-4,-,TRBV6-5
CASSALLTGNTEAFF,TGTGCCAGCAGTGCCCTTCTGACAGGGAACACTGAAGCTTTCTTT,-,TRBJ1-1,-,TRBV27
CASGLAPGRKNTEAFF,TGTGCTAGTGGTTTGGCGCCGGGACGGAAGAACACTGAAGCTTTCTTT,-,TRBJ1-1,-,TRBV12-5
CASSVGQGTSYEQYF,TGTGCCAGCAGCGTCGGACAGGGAACATCCTACGAGCAGTACTTC,-,TRBJ2-7,TRBD1,TRBV9
CASYRDRFADGYTF,TGTGCCAGCTACCGGGACAGGTTTGCGGATGGCTACACCTTC,-,TRBJ1-2,TRBD1,TRBV28
CASSIQQGAGYTF,TGTGCCAGTAGTATACAACAGGGAGCTGGCTACACCTTC,-,TRBJ1-2,-,TRBV19
CASLPRTGVVSPLHF,TGTGCCAGCTTACCCAGGACAGGGGTGGTTTCACCCCTCCACTTT,-,TRBJ1-6,TRBD1,TRBV28
CASSLDTGITYEQYF,TGTGCCAGCAGCTTAGATACAGGGATCACCTACGAGCAGTACTTC,-,TRBJ2-7,-,TRBV7-8
CASSLDENSYEQYF,TGTGCCAGCAGCTTGGACGAGAACTCCTACGAGCAGTACTTC,-,TRBJ2-7,-,TRBV5-6
CASSARDRGQPQHF,TGTGCCAGTAGCGCACGGGACAGGGGTCAGCCCCAGCATTTT,-,TRBJ1-5,TRBD1,TRBV7-2
CASSSGSTEAFF,TGTGCCAGCAGTTCAGGGAGCACTGAAGCTTTCTTT,-,TRBJ1-1,-,TRBV28
CASSQGQGPNQETQYF,TGTGCCAGCAGCCAAGGCCAAGGACCGAATCAAGAGACCCAGTACTTC,-,TRBJ2-5,-,TRBV14
CASSQDRTGVYYGYTF,TGCGCCAGCAGCCAAGATCGGACAGGGGTTTACTATGGCTACACCTTC,-,TRBJ1-2,TRBD1,TRBV4-3
CASSLRTSAQETQYF,TGTGCCAGCTCACTTAGGACTAGCGCACAAGAGACCCAGTACTTC,-,TRBJ2-5,TRBD2,TRBV18
CASSQRTSSYEQYF,TGTGCCAGCAGCCAGAGGACTAGCTCCTACGAGCAGTACTTC,-,TRBJ2-7,TRBD2,TRBV4-2
CASSKAERISRLYGYTF,TGTGCCAGCAGCAAAGCGGAAAGGATTAGCCGTCTCTATGGCTACACCTTC,-,TRBJ1-2,-,TRBV21-1
CASSPSHRNTEAFF,TGTGCCAGCTCACCCAGCCATAGGAACACTGAAGCTTTCTTT,-,TRBJ1-1,-,TRBV18
CASSYFGTATGAFF,TGTGCCAGCAGTTACTTTGGGACGGCGACAGGAGCTTTCTTT,-,TRBJ1-1,-,TRBV6-5
CASSLGSGPPGELFF,TGCGCCAGCAGCTTGGGATCGGGACCCCCCGGGGAGCTGTTTTTT,-,TRBJ2-2,-,TRBV5-1
CASSSRQVNTGELFF,TGCGCCAGCAGCTCCCGTCAGGTGAACACCGGGGAGCTGTTTTTT,once,TRBJ2-2,-,TRBV4-1
CASSLNQLAGEWFF,TGTGCCAGCAGCTTAAATCAACTAGCGGGAGAGTGGTTCTTC,few,TRBJ2-1,TRBD2,TRBV7-3